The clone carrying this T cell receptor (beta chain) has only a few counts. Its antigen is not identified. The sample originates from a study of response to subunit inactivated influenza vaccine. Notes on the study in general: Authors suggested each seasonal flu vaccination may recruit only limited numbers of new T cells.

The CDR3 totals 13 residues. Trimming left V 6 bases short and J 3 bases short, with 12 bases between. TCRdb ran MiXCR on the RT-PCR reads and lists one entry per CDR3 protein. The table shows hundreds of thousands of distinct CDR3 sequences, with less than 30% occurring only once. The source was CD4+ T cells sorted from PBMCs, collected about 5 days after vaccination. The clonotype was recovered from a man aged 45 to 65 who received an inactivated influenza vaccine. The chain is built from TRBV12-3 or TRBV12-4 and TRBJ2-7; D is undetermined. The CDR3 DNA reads TGTGCCAGCAGCCCCAGACTCCGCTACGAGCAGTACTTC. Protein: CASSPRLRYEQYF.